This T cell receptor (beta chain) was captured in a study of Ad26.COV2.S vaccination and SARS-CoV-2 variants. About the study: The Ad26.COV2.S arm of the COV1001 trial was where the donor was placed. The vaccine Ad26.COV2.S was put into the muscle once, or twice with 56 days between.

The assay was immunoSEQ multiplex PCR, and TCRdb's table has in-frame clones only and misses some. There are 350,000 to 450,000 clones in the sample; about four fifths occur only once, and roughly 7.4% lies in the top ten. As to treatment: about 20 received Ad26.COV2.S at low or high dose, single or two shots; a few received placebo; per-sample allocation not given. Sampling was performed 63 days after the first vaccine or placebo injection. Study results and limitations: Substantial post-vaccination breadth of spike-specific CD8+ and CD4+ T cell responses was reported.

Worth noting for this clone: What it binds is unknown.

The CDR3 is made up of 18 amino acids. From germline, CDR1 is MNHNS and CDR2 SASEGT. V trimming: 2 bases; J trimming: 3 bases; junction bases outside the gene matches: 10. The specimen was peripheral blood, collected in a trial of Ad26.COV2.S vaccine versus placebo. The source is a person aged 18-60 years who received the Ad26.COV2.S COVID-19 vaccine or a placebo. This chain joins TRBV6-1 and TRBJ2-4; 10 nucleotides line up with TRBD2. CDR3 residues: CASSEFPLAGVGKNIQYF. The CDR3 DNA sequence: TGTGCCAGCAGTGAATTCCCCCTAGCGGGAGTGGGCAAAAACATTCAGTACTTC.